This T cell receptor (beta chain) was obtained from a study of cytomegalovirus exposure and HLA in healthy donors. CDR3 length: 14 residues. Germline V gene data show CDR1 as GTSNPN and CDR2 as SVGIG (reference sequence). Trimming pared 3 bases from V and 6 bases from J, leaving 18 bases between. General study results and limits: Across all donors, roughly uniform sequencing depth was an assumption of the presence/absence analyses. Analysis was carried out at a later point, and it linked a missense DCLRE1C variant to TCR beta V- and J-gene trimming. Earlier analysis found most TCR beta V segments productive about 87% or about 30% of the time.

As regards this clone: The antigen is not known.

PCR primers comprised 60 Vbeta and 13 Jbeta primers. Here immunoSEQ multiplex PCR was the method, and the copy in TCRdb shows in-frame clones only, minus some. The repertoire includes around 150,000 clones, 80% to 85% of them detected once, and 0.96% sits in the top ten. This TCR was recovered from a girl aged 2 to 10 in good health and CMV-seropositive. Sequenced input: PBMCs. The chain combines TRBV30 with TRBJ2-7; tentatively, D is TRBD1 (6 bases). CDR3 sequence: CAWRDGATGSEQYF. CDR3 in DNA: TGTGCCTGGAGGGACGGGGCAACAGGGTCCGAGCAGTACTTC.